The entry below gives a single T cell receptor (beta chain) sequence along with its context. In the original workflow: For nucleated cells, counts were estimated from reference gene primer amplification. The method was immunoSEQ multiplex PCR; TCRdb's version includes in-frame clones alone and lacks a portion of them. V and J calls plus clone size are reproduced from that table; the DNA served to infer D and trimming. The table shows hundreds of thousands of clones, with about nine tenths occurring only once. The data derive from a study of blood T cell repertoires in COVID-19. Study as a whole: T cells, B-cell-depleted T cells, or PBMCs provided the cDNA or gDNA that served as material.

Individuals aged 18 to 89 years were recruited from about two dozen US areas. Which cohort a participant joined came from the clinical history participants gave. In germline, CDR1 is SGHVS, CDR2 FQNEAQ. Deletions cut 1 base from V and 6 bases from J, with 15 bases between. The CDR3 length is 16 residues. The clonotype was recovered from a woman aged 30 to 39 with acute COVID-19. The rearrangement links TRBV7-8 to TRBJ1-4; D is possibly TRBD1 (5 bases). What was sequenced was PBMCs or T cells enriched from blood (not recorded which). The CDR3 nucleotides read TGTGCCAGCAGCTTAGGGGCGCGGGGGGAGGATGAAAAACTGTTTTTT. Translation: CASSLGARGEDEKLFF.